Listed below are T cell receptor beta chains from one sample, sequenced in a study of cytomegalovirus exposure and HLA in healthy donors. Sequencing was performed with immunoSEQ multiplex PCR; in TCRdb, only in-frame clones are kept and a portion is missing. The data contain 85,000 to 130,000 clones, more than 65% of them seen just once; the ten biggest clones take up less than 1.5%. Sequencing was performed on PBMCs. These receptors were taken from a young woman in good health and CMV-seronegative. The CDR3 runs from the conserved cysteine through the conserved F or W. A D gene is named only where the DNA matches it firmly. The listing skips clone size in some rows; elsewhere it reads once, few, many or a size class.

D gene	J gene	clone size	V gene	CDR3 protein	CDR3 DNA
TRBD2	TRBJ2-3	NA	TRBV5-4	CASSLEASGPRTDTQYF	TGTGCCAGCAGCTTGGAGGCTAGCGGGCCACGCACAGATACGCAGTATTTT
NA	TRBJ1-6	NA	TRBV19	CASSIQFSYNSPLHF	TGTGCCAGTAGTATCCAGTTCTCCTATAATTCACCCCTCCACTTT
NA	TRBJ2-1	NA	TRBV7-3	CASSLTRTGYNEQFF	TGTGCCAGCAGCTTAACGAGGACTGGCTACAATGAGCAGTTCTTC
NA	TRBJ2-7	NA	TRBV28	CASMRAGGTAEQYF	TGTGCCAGCATGAGGGCAGGGGGGACCGCCGAGCAGTACTTC
NA	TRBJ2-3	few	TRBV6-1	CASSETTGQADTQYF	TGTGCCAGCAGTGAAACCACTGGCCAGGCTGATACGCAGTATTTT
TRBD1	TRBJ1-2	NA	TRBV29-1	CSVTGDGYTF	TGCAGCGTCACAGGGGATGGCTACACCTTC
NA	TRBJ2-1	few	TRBV7-2	CASSFKRWATPAGNHEQFF	TGTGCCAGCAGCTTTAAAAGGTGGGCTACCCCCGCAGGTAACCATGAGCAGTTCTTC
TRBD1	TRBJ2-7	NA	TRBV7-2	CASSRLIVQGSYEQYF	TGTGCCAGCAGCCGGCTTATTGTACAGGGGAGCTACGAGCAGTACTTC
TRBD2	TRBJ2-3	NA	TRBV27	CASSSVAGAATDTQYF	TGTGCCAGCAGTTCCGTAGCGGGTGCAGCCACAGATACGCAGTATTTT
TRBD2	TRBJ2-1	NA	TRBV7-2	CASTSLGLAGPNEQFF	TGTGCCAGCACCTCCCTCGGACTAGCGGGGCCTAATGAGCAGTTCTTC
NA	TRBJ1-2	NA	TRBV21-1	CASSKARRTQQGAVGGYTF	TGTGCCAGCAGCAAAGCCAGGCGCACTCAACAGGGGGCGGTCGGGGGCTACACCTTC
NA	TRBJ1-6	NA	TRBV14	CASSQMDIYNSPLHF	TGTGCCAGCAGCCAAATGGACATCTATAATTCACCCCTCCACTTT
TRBD2	TRBJ2-1	NA	TRBV29-1	CSVGRGGGAYNEQFF	TGCAGCGTTGGCCGAGGCGGGGGGGCCTACAATGAGCAGTTCTTC
NA	TRBJ1-4	NA	TRBV6-1	CASSFSLADEKLFF	TGTGCCAGCAGTTTTAGTCTGGCGGATGAAAAACTGTTTTTT
TRBD1	TRBJ1-1	few	TRBV2	CASSERQGSITEAFF	TGTGCCAGCAGTGAAAGACAGGGCAGTATCACTGAAGCTTTCTTT
NA	TRBJ1-1	few	TRBV7-9	CASSFSTEAFF	TGTGCCAGCAGCTTTAGCACTGAAGCTTTCTTT
NA	TRBJ2-3	NA	TRBV5-4	CASSLDSGTQYF	TGTGCCAGCAGCTTGGACTCTGGTACGCAGTATTTT
TRBD1	TRBJ1-2	NA	TRBV7-6	CASSPETGGFNYGYTF	TGTGCCAGCAGCCCCGAGACAGGGGGATTTAACTATGGCTACACCTTC
TRBD2	TRBJ2-3	NA	TRBV7-2	CASSEGLAGGADTQYF	TGTGCCAGCAGCGAGGGACTAGCGGGGGGCGCAGATACGCAGTATTTT
NA	TRBJ2-1	NA	TRBV5-5	CASNEEGGLQFF	TGTGCCAGCAATGAGGAGGGAGGCTTGCAGTTCTTC
NA	TRBJ2-2	few	TRBV5-1	CASSLGVTNTGELFF	TGCGCCAGCAGCCTAGGGGTAACAAACACCGGGGAGCTGTTTTTT
TRBD2	TRBJ2-3	few	TRBV6-6	CASSTQRGGTDTQYF	TGTGCCAGCAGTACTCAGCGGGGAGGCACAGATACGCAGTATTTT
NA	TRBJ1-5	NA	TRBV6-1	CASSDAASNQPQHF	TGTGCCAGCAGTGACGCGGCCAGCAATCAGCCCCAGCATTTT
NA	TRBJ1-5	NA	TRBV30	CAWRDGADQPQHF	TGTGCCTGGAGGGACGGAGCGGATCAGCCCCAGCATTTT
TRBD1	TRBJ2-7	NA	TRBV9	CASSDNTNEGQTSYEQYF	TGTGCCAGCAGCGACAACACAAACGAGGGACAGACCTCCTACGAGCAGTACTTC
NA	TRBJ2-3	NA	TRBV7-9	CASSLGPGDTQYF	TGTGCCAGCAGCTTAGGACCCGGGGATACGCAGTATTTT
NA	TRBJ1-2	NA	TRBV18	CASSPQTDDGYTF	TGTGCCAGCTCACCGCAGACAGATGATGGCTACACCTTC
TRBD2	TRBJ2-7	NA	TRBV4-3	CASSQGLAGGYEQYF	TGCGCCAGCAGCCAAGGGCTAGCGGGAGGATACGAGCAGTACTTC
TRBD1	TRBJ1-1	NA	TRBV19	CASSPRTGLLNTEAFF	TGTGCCAGTAGTCCTCGGACAGGACTCCTGAACACTGAAGCTTTCTTT